Shown below are 4 T cell receptor beta chains from a single sample sequenced in a study of CD8+CD57+ T cells in acquired aplastic anemia. Genomic DNA provided the template from which TCR beta VDJ and CDR3 profiles were obtained. One entry per CDR3 protein, called by TCRdb with MiXCR from the reads. The sample records about 160,000 distinct CDR3 sequences, 35% to 55% being singletons. The sequencing input was sorted CD4+, CD8+, or CD8+CD57+ T cells (not recorded which) from PBMCs. Receptors originate from a human donor in good health.

This clonotype was counted ten times or more. The chain has TRBV4-2 and TRBJ1-1, with TRBD1 matching over 12 bases. CDR1 and CDR2 from the germline V gene are LGHNA and YNFKEQ. Trimming took 4 bases from V and 4 from J; bases not matched to a gene: 7. The CDR3 covers 16 residues. CDR3 loop: CASSRVGQGAFTEAFF. The CDR3 region has the DNA TGTGCCAGCAGCCGCGTGGGACAGGGGGCATTCACTGAAGCTTTCTTT.

The genes are TRBV19 and TRBJ1-2, with a weak D call TRBD1 (6 bases). The CDR3 spans 18 residues. CDR1 is LNHDA, CDR2 SQIVND, per germline (reference sequence). Trimming took off 0 bases at V and 2 bases at J, with 19 bases between the two ends. CDR3 sequence (DNA): TGTGCCAGTAGTATAGATCTATCCCGGGACACCACCAACTATGGCTACACCTTC. Translation: CASSIDLSRDTTNYGYTF.

This clonotype was found many times. The rearrangement uses TRBV19 and TRBJ2-2, with 7 positions matching TRBD2. The CDR3 extends over 14 amino acids. Germline V CDR1 and CDR2: LNHDA, SQIVND (reference sequence). V shed 7 bases and J 6 bases; nucleotides not matched to a gene: 8. The CDR3 region has the DNA TGTGCCAGTATGGAGGGGAGGGAGTCCGGGGAGCTGTTTTTT. This translates into CASMEGRESGELFF. Combining the CDR3 with reference TRBV19 and TRBJ2-2 gives the whole variable domain DGGITQSPKYLFRKEGQNVTLSCEQNLNHDAMYWYRQDPGQGLRLIYYSQIVNDFQKGDIAEGYSVSREKKESFPLTVTSAQKNPTAFYLCASMEGRESGELFFGEGSRLTVL.

This clonotype has ten or more counts. The CDR3 end shows no conserved phenylalanine or tryptophan, and so a read error is likely. V and J are TRBV6-4 and TRBJ1-1; D remains ambiguous. The germline CDR1 and CDR2 sequences are MRHNA and SNTAGT. CDR3 length equals 13 residues. The V end lost 3 bases, the J end lost 1 base, and 6 bases lay between the germline ends. CDR3 coding DNA: TGTGCCAGCAGTGAGCAGCAGAACACTGAAGCTTTCCTT. It specifies CASSEQQNTEAFL.